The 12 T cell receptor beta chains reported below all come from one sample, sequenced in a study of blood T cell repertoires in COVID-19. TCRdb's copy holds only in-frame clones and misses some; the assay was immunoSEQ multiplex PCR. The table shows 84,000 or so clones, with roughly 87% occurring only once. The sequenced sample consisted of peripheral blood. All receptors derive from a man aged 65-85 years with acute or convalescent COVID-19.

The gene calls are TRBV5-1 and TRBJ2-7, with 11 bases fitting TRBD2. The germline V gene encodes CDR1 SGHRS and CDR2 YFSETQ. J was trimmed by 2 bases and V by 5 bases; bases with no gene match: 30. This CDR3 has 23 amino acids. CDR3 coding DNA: TGCGCCAGCAGTCCAGACCTCGTGTCCGGGACTAGCGGAGCAAGCACGAGACCCTACGAGCAGTACTTC. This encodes CASSPDLVSGTSGASTRPYEQYF. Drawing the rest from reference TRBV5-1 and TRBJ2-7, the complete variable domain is KAGVTQTPRYLIKTRGQQVTLSCSPISGHRSVSWYQQTPGQGLQFLFEYFSETQRNKGNFPGRFSGRQFSNSRSEMNVSTLELGDSALYLCASSPDLVSGTSGASTRPYEQYFGPGTRLTVT.

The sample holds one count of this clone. CDR3 protein: CASSLAGGVFSNQPQHF. As DNA, the CDR3 is TGTGCCAGCTCCCTGGCAGGGGGCGTCTTTAGCAATCAGCCCCAGCATTTT. The chain recombines TRBV27 with TRBJ1-5; 8 bases map to TRBD1. The CDR3 has 17 amino acids. The ends lost 8 bases at V and 0 bases at J; junction bases unmatched: 12. Germline V lookup: CDR1 MNHEY, CDR2 SMNVEV (reference sequence).

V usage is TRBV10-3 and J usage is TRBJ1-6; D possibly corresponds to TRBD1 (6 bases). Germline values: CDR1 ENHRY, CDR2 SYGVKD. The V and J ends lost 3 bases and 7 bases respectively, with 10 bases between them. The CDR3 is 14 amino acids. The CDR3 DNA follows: TGTGCCATCAGTGACGGGACACGCAATTCACCCCTCCACTTT. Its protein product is CAISDGTRNSPLHF.

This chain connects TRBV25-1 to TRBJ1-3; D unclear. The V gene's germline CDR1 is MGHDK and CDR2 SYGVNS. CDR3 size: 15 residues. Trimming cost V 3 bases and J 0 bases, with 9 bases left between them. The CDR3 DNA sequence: TGTGCCAGCAGTGATGGGCGTCGCTCTGGAAACACCATATATTTT. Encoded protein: CASSDGRRSGNTIYF. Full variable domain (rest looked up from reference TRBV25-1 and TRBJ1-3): EADIYQTPRYLVIGTGKKITLECSQTMGHDKMYWYQQDPGMELHLIHYSYGVNSTEKGDLSSESTVSRIRTEHFPLTLESARPSHTSQYLCASSDGRRSGNTIYFGEGSWLTVV.

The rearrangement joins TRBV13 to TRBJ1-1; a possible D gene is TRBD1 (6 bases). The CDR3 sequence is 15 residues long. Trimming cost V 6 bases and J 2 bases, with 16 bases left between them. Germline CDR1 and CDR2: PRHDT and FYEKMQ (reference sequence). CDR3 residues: CASSHRERFNTEAFF. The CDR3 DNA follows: TGTGCCAGCAGTCACAGGGAAAGGTTCAACACTGAAGCTTTCTTT.

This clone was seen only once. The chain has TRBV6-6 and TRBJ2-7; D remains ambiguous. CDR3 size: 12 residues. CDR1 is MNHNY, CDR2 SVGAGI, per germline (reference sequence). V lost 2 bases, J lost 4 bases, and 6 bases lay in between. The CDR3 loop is CASSYVSYEQYF. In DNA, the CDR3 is TGTGCCAGCAGTTACGTGAGTTACGAGCAGTACTTC.

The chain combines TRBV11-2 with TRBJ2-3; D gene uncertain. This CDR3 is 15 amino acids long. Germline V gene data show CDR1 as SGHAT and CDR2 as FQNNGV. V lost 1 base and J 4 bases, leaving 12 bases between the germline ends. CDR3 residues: CASSLGASPSDTQYF. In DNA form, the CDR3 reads TGTGCCAGCAGCTTAGGTGCTAGTCCCTCAGATACGCAGTATTTT.

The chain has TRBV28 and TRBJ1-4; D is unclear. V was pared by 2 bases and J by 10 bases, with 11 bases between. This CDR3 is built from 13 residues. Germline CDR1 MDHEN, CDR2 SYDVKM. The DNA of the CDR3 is TGTGCCAGCAGTTTAGTCGTGCCCGGAAAACTGTTTTTT. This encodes CASSLVVPGKLFF.

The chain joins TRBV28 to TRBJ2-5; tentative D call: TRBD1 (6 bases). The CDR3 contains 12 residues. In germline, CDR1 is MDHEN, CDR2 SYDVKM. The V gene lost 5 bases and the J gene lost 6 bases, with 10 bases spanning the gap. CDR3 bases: TGTGCCAGCAGTCAGGGGACGAAGACCCAGTACTTC. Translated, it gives CASSQGTKTQYF.

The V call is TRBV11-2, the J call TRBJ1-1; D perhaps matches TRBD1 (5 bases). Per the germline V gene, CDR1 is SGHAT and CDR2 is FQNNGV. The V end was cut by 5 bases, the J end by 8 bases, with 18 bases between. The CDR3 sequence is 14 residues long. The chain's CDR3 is CASSKTFGAEEAFF. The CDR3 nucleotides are TGTGCCAGCAGCAAGACTTTTGGGGCTGAGGAAGCTTTCTTT. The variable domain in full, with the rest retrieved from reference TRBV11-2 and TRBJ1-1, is EAGVAQSPRYKIIEKRQSVAFWCNPISGHATLYWYQQILGQGPKLLIQFQNNGVVDDSQLPKDRFSAERLKGVDSTLKIQPAKLEDSAVYLCASSKTFGAEEAFFGQGTRLTVV.

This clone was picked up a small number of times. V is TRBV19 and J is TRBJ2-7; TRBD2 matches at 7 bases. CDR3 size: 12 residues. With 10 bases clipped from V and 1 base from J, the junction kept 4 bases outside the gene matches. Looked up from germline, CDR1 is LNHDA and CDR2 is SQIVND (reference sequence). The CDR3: CATSGTSYEQYF. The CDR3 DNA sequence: TGTGCCACCAGCGGGACTTCCTACGAGCAGTACTTC.

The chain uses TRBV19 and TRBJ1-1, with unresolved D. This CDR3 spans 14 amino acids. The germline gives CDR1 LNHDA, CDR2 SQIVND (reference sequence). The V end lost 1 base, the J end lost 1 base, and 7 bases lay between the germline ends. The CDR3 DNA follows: TGTGCCAGTAGTATAGGGCGACAGAACACTGAAGCTTTCTTT. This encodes CASSIGRQNTEAFF.